The subject of this entry is one T cell receptor (beta chain). Its antigen remains unknown. It was CD45RO-negative cells, positively selected for CCR7, that made up naive CD8 cells, with terminally differentiated effector memory CD45RA+ cells excluded. These data come from a study of shared clonotypes between healthy human individuals. Study as a whole: There were three CD4 naive, three CD4 memory, two CD8 naive and one CD8 memory plates per donor.

Clones were read by immunoSEQ multiplex PCR, and TCRdb kept only the in-frame ones, dropping some. This table holds some 2,000,000 clones, over 85% found once. General study points: Sharing of clonotypes among donors was expected to vary with sequencing depth.

V lost 0 bases to trimming and J lost 7 bases, with 13 bases between them. In germline, CDR1 is SGHVS, CDR2 FQNEAQ. The CDR3 runs 16 residues. Sequencing was done on a sample of naive CD8+ T cells sorted from blood. The clonotype originates from a man aged 18 to 29 in good health. The chain uses TRBV7-8 and TRBJ1-6; tentatively, D is TRBD1 (6 bases). CDR3 in DNA: TGTGCCAGCAGCTTAGCTCGAAAAGGGGGAAATTCACCCCTCCACTTT. Its translation is CASSLARKGGNSPLHF.